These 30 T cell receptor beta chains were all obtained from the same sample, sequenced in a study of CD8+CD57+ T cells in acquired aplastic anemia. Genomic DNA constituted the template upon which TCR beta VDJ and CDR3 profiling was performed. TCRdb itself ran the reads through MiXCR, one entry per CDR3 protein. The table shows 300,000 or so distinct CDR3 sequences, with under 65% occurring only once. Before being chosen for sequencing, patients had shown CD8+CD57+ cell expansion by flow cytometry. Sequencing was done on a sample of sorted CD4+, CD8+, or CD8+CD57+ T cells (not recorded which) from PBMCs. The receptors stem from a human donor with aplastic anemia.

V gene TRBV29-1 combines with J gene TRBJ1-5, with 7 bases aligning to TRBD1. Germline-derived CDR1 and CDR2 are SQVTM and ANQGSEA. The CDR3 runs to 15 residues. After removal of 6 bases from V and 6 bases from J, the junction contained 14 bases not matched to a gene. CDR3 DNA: TGCAGCGTGGACCGACAGGGAACCCTACCTCAGCCCCAGCATTTT. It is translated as CSVDRQGTLPQPQHF.

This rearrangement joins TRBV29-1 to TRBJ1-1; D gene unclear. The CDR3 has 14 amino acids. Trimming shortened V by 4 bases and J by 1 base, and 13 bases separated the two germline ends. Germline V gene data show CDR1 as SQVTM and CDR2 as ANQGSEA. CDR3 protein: CSVGLQAQNTEAFF. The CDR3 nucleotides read TGCAGCGTTGGGCTCCAGGCCCAGAACACTGAAGCTTTCTTT.

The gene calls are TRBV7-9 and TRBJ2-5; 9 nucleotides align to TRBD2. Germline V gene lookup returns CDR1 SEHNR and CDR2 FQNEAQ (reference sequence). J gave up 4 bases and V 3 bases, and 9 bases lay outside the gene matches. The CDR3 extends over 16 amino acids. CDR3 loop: CASSLGLAGVRETQYF. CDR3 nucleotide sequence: TGTGCCAGCAGCTTGGGTTTAGCGGGAGTGCGAGAGACCCAGTACTTC.

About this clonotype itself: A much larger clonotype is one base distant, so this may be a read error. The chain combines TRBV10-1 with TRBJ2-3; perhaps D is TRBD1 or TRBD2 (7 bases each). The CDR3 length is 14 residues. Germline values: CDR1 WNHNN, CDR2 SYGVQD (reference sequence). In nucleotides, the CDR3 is TGTGCCAGCACCCCGACTAGCAGGGGGGATACGCAGTATTTT. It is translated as CASTPTSRGDTQYF.

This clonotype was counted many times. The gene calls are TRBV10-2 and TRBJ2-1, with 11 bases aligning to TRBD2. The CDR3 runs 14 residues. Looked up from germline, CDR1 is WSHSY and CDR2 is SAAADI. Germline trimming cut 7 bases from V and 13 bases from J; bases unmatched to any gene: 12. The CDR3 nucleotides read TGCGCCAGCAAAGTAGCGGGGGGGTCGTTCGAACAGTTCTTC. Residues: CASKVAGGSFEQFF.

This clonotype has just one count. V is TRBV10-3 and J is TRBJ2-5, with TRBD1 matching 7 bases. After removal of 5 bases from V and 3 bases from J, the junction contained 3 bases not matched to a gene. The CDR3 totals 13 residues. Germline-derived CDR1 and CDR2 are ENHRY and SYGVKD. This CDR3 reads CAISKGTEETQYF. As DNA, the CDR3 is TGTGCCATCAGTAAAGGGACAGAAGAGACCCAGTACTTC.

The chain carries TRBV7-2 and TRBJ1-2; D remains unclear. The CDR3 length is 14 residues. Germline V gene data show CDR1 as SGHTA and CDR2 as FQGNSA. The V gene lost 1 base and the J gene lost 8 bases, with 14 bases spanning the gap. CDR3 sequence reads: CASSLVVGLRGYTF. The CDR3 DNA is TGTGCCAGCAGCTTAGTTGTCGGACTTCGAGGCTACACCTTC.

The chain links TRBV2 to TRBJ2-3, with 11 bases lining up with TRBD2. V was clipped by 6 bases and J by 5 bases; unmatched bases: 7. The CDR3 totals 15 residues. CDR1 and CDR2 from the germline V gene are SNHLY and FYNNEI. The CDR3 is CASRETSGVEDTQYF. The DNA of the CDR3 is TGTGCCAGCAGGGAGACTAGCGGGGTAGAAGATACGCAGTATTTT.

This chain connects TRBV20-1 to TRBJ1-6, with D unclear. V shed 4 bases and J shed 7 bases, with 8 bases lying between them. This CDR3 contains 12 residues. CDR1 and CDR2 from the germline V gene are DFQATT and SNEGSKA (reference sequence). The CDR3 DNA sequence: TGCAGTGCTAAAGAAGGCAATTCACCCCTCCACTTT. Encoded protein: CSAKEGNSPLHF.

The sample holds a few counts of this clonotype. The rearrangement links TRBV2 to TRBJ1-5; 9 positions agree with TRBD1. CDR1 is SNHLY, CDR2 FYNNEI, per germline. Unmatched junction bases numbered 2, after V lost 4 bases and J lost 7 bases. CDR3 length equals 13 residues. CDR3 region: CASSAGQGQPQHF. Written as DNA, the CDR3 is TGTGCCAGCAGTGCAGGACAGGGGCAGCCCCAGCATTTT.

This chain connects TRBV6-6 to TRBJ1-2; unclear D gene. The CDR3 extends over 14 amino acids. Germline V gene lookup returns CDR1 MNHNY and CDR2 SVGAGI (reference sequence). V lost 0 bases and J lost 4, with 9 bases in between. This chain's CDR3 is CASSYSSPGYGYTF. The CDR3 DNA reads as TGTGCCAGCAGTTACTCCAGTCCAGGCTATGGCTACACCTTC.

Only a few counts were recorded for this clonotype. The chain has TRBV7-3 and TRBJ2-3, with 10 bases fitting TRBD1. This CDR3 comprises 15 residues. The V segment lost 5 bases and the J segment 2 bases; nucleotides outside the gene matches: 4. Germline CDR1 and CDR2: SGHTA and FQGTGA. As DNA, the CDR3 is TGTGCCAGCAGCGCGACAGGGGGCATCACAGATACGCAGTATTTT. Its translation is CASSATGGITDTQYF.

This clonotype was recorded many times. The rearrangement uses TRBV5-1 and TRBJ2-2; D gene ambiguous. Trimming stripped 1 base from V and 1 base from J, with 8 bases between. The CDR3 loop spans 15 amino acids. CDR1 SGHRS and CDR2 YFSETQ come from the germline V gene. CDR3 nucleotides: TGCGCCAGCAGCTTGCCTCCAGGGAACACCGGGGAGCTGTTTTTT. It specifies CASSLPPGNTGELFF.

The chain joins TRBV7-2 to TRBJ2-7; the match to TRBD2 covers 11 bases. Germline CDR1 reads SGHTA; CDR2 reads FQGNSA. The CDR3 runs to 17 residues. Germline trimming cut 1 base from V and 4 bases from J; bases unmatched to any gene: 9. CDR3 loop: CASSLVSGTSGLYEQYF. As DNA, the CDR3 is TGTGCCAGCAGCTTAGTAAGCGGGACTAGCGGCCTATACGAGCAGTACTTC.

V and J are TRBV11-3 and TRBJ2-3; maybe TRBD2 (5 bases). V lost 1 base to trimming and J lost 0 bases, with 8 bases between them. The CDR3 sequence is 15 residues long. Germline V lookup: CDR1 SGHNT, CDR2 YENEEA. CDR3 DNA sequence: TGTGCCAGCAGCTTAGGCGGGTTGAGCACAGATACGCAGTATTTT. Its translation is CASSLGGLSTDTQYF.

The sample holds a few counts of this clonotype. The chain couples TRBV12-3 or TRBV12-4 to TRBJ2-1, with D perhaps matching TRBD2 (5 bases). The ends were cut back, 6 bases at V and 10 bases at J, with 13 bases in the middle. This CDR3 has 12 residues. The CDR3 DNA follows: TGTGCCAGCAGGCCCTTACGGGAAGAGCAGTTCTTC. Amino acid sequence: CASRPLREEQFF.

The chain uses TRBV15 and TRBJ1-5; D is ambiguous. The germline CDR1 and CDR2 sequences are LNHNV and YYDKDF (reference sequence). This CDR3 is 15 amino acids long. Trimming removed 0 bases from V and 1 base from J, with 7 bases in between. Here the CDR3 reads CATSREKGSNQPQHF. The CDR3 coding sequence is TGTGCCACCAGCAGAGAGAAAGGGAGCAATCAGCCCCAGCATTTT.

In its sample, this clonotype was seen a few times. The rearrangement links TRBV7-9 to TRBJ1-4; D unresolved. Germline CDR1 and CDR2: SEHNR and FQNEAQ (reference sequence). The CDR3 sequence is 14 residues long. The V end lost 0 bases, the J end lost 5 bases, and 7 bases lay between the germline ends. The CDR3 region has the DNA TGTGCCAGCAGCTTAGCGACGCGGAATGAAAAACTGTTTTTT. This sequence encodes CASSLATRNEKLFF. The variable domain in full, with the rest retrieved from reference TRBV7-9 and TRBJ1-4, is DTGVSQNPRHKITKRGQNVTFRCDPISEHNRLYWYRQTLGQGPEFLTYFQNEAQLEKSRLLSDRFSAERPKGSFSTLEIQRTEQGDSAMYLCASSLATRNEKLFFGSGTQLSVL.

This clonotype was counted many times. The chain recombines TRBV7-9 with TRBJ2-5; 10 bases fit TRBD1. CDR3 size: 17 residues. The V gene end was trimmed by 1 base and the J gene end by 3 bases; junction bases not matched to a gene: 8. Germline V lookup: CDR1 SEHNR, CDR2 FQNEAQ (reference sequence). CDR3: CASSLVYQTGGKETQYF. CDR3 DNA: TGTGCCAGCAGCTTAGTGTACCAGACAGGGGGCAAAGAGACCCAGTACTTC.

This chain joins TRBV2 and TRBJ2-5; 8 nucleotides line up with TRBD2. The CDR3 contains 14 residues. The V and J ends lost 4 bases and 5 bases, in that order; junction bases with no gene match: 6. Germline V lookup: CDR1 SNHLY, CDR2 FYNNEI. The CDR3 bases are TGTGCCAGCAGTGCCTCGGGAGGGTGGGAGACCCAGTACTTC. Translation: CASSASGGWETQYF.

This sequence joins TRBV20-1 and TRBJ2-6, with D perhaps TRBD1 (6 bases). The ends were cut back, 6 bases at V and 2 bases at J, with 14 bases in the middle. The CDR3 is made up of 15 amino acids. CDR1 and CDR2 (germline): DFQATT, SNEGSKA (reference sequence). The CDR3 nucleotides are TGCAGTGCCAACCACCGGGACACTGGGGCCAACGTCCTGACTTTC. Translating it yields CSANHRDTGANVLTF.

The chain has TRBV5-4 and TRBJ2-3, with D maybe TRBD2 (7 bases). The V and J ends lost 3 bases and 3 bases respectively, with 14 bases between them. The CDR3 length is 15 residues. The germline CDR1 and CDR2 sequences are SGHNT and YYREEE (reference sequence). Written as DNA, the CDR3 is TGTGCCAGCAGCTCAGGAGGGGGGGCGACAGATACGCAGTATTTT. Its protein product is CASSSGGGATDTQYF. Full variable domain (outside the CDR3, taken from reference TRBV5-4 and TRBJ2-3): ETGVTQSPTHLIKTRGQQVTLRCSSQSGHNTVSWYQQALGQGPQFIFQYYREEENGRGNFPPRFSGLQFPNYSSELNVNALELDDSALYLCASSSGGGATDTQYFGPGTRLTVL.

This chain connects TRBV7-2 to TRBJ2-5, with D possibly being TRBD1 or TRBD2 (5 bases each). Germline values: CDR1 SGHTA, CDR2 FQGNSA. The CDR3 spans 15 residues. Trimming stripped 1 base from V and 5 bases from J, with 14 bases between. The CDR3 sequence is CASSLVGTRRETQYF. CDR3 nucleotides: TGTGCCAGCAGCTTAGTTGGGACCCGCAGGGAGACCCAGTACTTC.

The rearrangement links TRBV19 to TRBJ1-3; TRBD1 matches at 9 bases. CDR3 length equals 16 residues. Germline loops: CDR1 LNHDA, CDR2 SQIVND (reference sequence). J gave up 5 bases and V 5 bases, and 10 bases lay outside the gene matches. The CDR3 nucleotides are TGTGCCAGTAGTCTACAGGGGGCCGGCAGCAGAAACACCATATATTTT. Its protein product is CASSLQGAGSRNTIYF. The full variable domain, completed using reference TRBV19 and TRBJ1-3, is DGGITQSPKYLFRKEGQNVTLSCEQNLNHDAMYWYRQDPGQGLRLIYYSQIVNDFQKGDIAEGYSVSREKKESFPLTVTSAQKNPTAFYLCASSLQGAGSRNTIYFGEGSWLTVV.

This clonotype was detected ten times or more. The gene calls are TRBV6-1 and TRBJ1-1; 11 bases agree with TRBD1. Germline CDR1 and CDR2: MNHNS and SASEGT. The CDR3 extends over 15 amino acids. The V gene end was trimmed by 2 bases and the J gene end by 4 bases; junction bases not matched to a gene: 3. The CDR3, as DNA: TGTGCCAGCAGTGAAATGGGACAGGGGGTCACTGAAGCTTTCTTT. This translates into CASSEMGQGVTEAFF.

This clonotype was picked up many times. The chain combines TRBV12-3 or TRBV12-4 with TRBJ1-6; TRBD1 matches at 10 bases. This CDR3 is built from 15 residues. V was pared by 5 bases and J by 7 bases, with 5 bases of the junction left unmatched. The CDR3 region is CASSPWTGGNSPLHF. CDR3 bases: TGTGCCAGCAGTCCATGGACAGGGGGGAATTCACCCCTCCACTTT.

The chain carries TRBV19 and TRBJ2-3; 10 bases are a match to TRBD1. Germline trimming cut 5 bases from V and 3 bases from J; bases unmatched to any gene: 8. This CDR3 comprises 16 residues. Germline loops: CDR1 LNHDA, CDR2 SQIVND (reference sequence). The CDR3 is CASSAQPGQGTDTQYF. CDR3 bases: TGTGCCAGTAGTGCCCAACCGGGACAGGGGACAGATACGCAGTATTTT.

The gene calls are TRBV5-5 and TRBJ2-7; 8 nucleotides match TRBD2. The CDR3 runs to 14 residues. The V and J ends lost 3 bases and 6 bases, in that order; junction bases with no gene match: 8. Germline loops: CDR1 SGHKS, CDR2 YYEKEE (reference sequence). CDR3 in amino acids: CASSWGTSLPEQYF. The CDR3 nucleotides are TGTGCCAGCAGCTGGGGGACTAGTCTTCCCGAGCAGTACTTC.

The CDR3 is CASGLVGTSRDNEQFF. CDR3 in DNA: TGTGCTAGTGGTTTGGTAGGGACTAGCCGAGACAATGAGCAGTTCTTC. V is TRBV12-5 and J is TRBJ2-1; TRBD2 aligns across 9 bases. Trimming at V came to 0 bases and at J to 5 bases, leaving 5 bases not matched to a gene. Germline values: CDR1 LGHNT, CDR2 FRNRAP. CDR3 length: 16 amino acids.

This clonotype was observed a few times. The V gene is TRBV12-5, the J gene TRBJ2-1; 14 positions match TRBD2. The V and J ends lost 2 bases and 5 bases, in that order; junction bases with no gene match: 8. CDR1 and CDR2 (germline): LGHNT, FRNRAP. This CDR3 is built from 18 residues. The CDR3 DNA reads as TGTGCTAGTGGTTTGCGGGGGACTAGCGGGAGTGCTAACAATGAGCAGTTCTTC. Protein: CASGLRGTSGSANNEQFF.